This section outlines one TCR beta chain sequence together with its context. The sample comes from a study of human T cells and chemical hapten exposure. The library gave individual cDNA molecules unique molecular identifiers. Per the original methods: With a range of about 23,224 to 750,000, the median per sample was about 87,000 TCRs. MiXCR, applied by TCRdb to the RACE reads, yields one record per CDR3 protein. The V and J calls come from TCRdb's annotation, not from the publication. In the table there are 62,000 or so distinct CDR3 sequences, approximately 9.9% of which are singletons. This CDR3 has 12 residues. The V end was cut by 5 bases, the J end by 7 bases, with 11 bases between. Germline V gene sequence: CDR1 SGHAT, CDR2 FQDESV (reference sequence). Time point: pre-sensitization, week 0. Treatment indicated: therapeutic diphenylcyclopropenone sensitization with weekly scalp DPC. Unseparated into fractions, whole blood served as the source from which total RNA was extracted.

Sequencing was performed on whole blood, taken in connection with sensitization to the hapten diphenylcyclopropenone (DPC). This TCR was recovered from a woman aged 45-59 years with alopecia areata. Some clones in this sample may be carry-over from other donors' samples. The chain employs TRBV11-1 and TRBJ2-5; weak D call: TRBD1 (6 bases). The DNA of the CDR3 is TGTGCCAGCAGCACAGGGAGAGGGACCCAGTACTTC. Its protein is CASSTGRGTQYF.